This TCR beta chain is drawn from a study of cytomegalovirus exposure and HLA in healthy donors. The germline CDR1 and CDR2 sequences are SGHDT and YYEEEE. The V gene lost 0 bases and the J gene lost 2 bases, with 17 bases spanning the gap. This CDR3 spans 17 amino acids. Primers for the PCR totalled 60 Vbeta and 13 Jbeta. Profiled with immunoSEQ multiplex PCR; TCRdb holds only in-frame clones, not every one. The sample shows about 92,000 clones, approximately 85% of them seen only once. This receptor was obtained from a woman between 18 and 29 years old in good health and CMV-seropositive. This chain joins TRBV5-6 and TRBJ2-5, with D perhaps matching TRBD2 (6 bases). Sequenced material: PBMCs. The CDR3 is CASSLDGRGNLQETQYF. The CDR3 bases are TGTGCCAGCAGCTTGGACGGACGGGGGAACCTACAAGAGACCCAGTACTTC. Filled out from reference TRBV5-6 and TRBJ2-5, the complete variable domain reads DAGVTQSPTHLIKTRGQQVTLRCSPKSGHDTVSWYQQALGQGPQFIFQYYEEEERQRGNFPDRFSGHQFPNYSSELNVNALLLGDSALYLCASSLDGRGNLQETQYFGPGTRLLVL.